One and the same sample provided the 16 T cell receptor beta chains below, sequenced in a study of PD-L1 blockade in urothelial cancer. TCRdb's copy holds only in-frame clones and misses some; the assay was immunoSEQ multiplex PCR. The sample holds roughly 16,000 clones, approximately 90% seen once. As to time point: pretreatment peripheral blood. Here the sequenced sample was PBMCs, taken around atezolizumab (anti-PD-L1) treatment. Receptors originate from a man in his 70s with urothelial cancer.

The chain combines TRBV11-2 with TRBJ1-1; tentatively, D is TRBD1 (5 bases). V shed 3 bases and J shed 0 bases, with 17 bases lying between them. The CDR3 has 17 amino acids. Germline loops: CDR1 SGHAT, CDR2 FQNNGV. The CDR3 here is CASSFQGMGSLNTEAFF. CDR3 DNA: TGTGCCAGCAGCTTTCAGGGTATGGGGTCCTTGAACACTGAAGCTTTCTTT.

The rearrangement links TRBV28 to TRBJ1-2; D call uncertain. The V end was cut by 4 bases, the J end by 7 bases, with 13 bases between. CDR3 length: 13 residues. Germline V CDR1 and CDR2: MDHEN, SYDVKM. CDR3 in amino acids: CASSSIWRGGYTF. CDR3 DNA sequence: TGTGCCAGCAGTTCCATCTGGCGAGGTGGCTACACCTTC.

The chain employs TRBV27 and TRBJ1-4; 7 bases align to TRBD1. This CDR3 region has 14 residues. Germline CDR1 and CDR2: MNHEY and SMNVEV (reference sequence). Unmatched junction bases numbered 9, after V lost 4 bases and J lost 10 bases. Written as DNA, the CDR3 is TGTGCCAGCAGTTCGACAGGGAAGGGAAGAAAACTGTTTTTT. This translates into CASSSTGKGRKLFF.

The V call is TRBV18, the J call TRBJ2-2; TRBD1 agrees at 7 bases. The CDR3 has 16 amino acids. Germline V gene data show CDR1 as KGHSH and CDR2 as LQKENI. V lost 2 bases and J lost 4; bases outside the gene matches: 7. The CDR3 is CASSPGGQTVTGELFF. In nucleotides, the CDR3 is TGTGCCAGCTCACCAGGGGGACAGACTGTCACCGGGGAGCTGTTTTTT.

This clone was seen only once. The chain uses TRBV30 and TRBJ1-2; D is undetermined. The CDR3 has 11 amino acids. Trimming cost V 4 bases and J 8 bases, with 11 bases left between them. Per germline, CDR1 GTSNPN and CDR2 SVGIG (reference sequence). CDR3 sequence: CAWTGWVGYTF. The CDR3 region has the DNA TGTGCCTGGACAGGCTGGGTAGGCTACACCTTC.

The chain uses TRBV30 and TRBJ1-2, with TRBD1 as a possible D gene (6 bases). Trimming shortened V by 2 bases and J by 9 bases, and 13 bases separated the two germline ends. This CDR3 contains 12 residues. Germline V gene data show CDR1 as GTSNPN and CDR2 as SVGIG (reference sequence). CDR3 bases: TGTGCCTGGAGTAAACGGGACACCAGCTACACCTTC. Amino acid sequence: CAWSKRDTSYTF.

This clone was detected only once. The rearrangement uses TRBV19 and TRBJ1-5; D is possibly TRBD1 (5 bases). The CDR3 contains 13 residues. Germline V lookup: CDR1 LNHDA, CDR2 SQIVND (reference sequence). V lost 4 bases to trimming and J lost 3 bases, with 7 bases between them. Written as DNA, the CDR3 is TGTGCCAGTAGTACAGGGCCCAATCAGCCCCAGCATTTT. This gives the protein CASSTGPNQPQHF.

V gene TRBV7-8 combines with J gene TRBJ2-7, with 7 bases matching TRBD2. Germline CDR1 is SGHVS and CDR2 is FQNEAQ. The CDR3 totals 15 residues. V was pared by 6 bases and J by 6 bases, with 14 bases of the junction left unmatched. CDR3 residues: CASSGTGGLPSEQYF. The CDR3 coding sequence is TGTGCCAGCAGTGGCACGGGAGGACTCCCCTCCGAGCAGTACTTC.

The chain has TRBV29-1 and TRBJ2-1; D gene ambiguous. Trimming removed 2 bases at V and 6 bases at J, with 11 bases between. The germline V gene has CDR1 SQVTM and CDR2 ANQGSEA. This CDR3 has 13 amino acids. The CDR3 is CSVENSMSNEQFF. As DNA, the CDR3 is TGCAGCGTTGAAAACAGTATGTCCAATGAGCAGTTCTTC.

The chain couples TRBV5-5 to TRBJ2-1; 7 bases are shared with TRBD1. CDR3 length: 15 residues. CDR1 and CDR2 from the germline V gene are SGHKS and YYEKEE (reference sequence). Trimming at V came to 4 bases and at J to 2 bases, leaving 6 bases not matched to a gene. CDR3 DNA sequence: TGTGCCAGCAGCCTCGTGGACAGGACCTACAATGAGCAGTTCTTC. Its protein is CASSLVDRTYNEQFF.

The V call is TRBV30, the J call TRBJ1-3; 7 positions match TRBD1. The germline V gene encodes CDR1 GTSNPN and CDR2 SVGIG (reference sequence). The CDR3 runs to 16 residues. V lost 0 bases and J lost 0; bases outside the gene matches: 5. The CDR3 here is CAWSVPWTGSGNTIYF. CDR3 in DNA: TGTGCCTGGAGTGTACCCTGGACAGGCTCTGGAAACACCATATATTTT.

This clone showed up just a few times. The rearrangement joins TRBV30 to TRBJ1-1; D gene unclear. Germline lookup yields CDR1 GTSNPN and CDR2 SVGIG (reference sequence). The CDR3 covers 12 residues. Trimming cost V 2 bases and J 1 base, with 5 bases left between them. The CDR3 coding sequence is TGTGCCTGGAGTAGACAGAACACTGAAGCTTTCTTT. As protein: CAWSRQNTEAFF.

The V and J genes are TRBV11-3 and TRBJ2-2; tentative D call: TRBD1 (6 bases). CDR3 length: 15 residues. V gave up 4 bases and J gave up 8 bases, with 17 bases separating them. CDR1 and CDR2 from the germline V gene are SGHNT and YENEEA. The CDR3 nucleotides are TGTGCCAGCAGCTCGGACCGGGACAACGAAGGGGAGCTGTTTTTT. Its protein product is CASSSDRDNEGELFF.

This chain joins TRBV19 and TRBJ2-2, with D perhaps matching TRBD2 (7 bases). Germline CDR1 is LNHDA and CDR2 is SQIVND (reference sequence). The CDR3 has 18 amino acids. V lost 6 bases, J lost 4 bases, and 24 bases lay in between. The CDR3 DNA sequence: TGTGCCAGTAGACCCACGCCTGGCGGGGGCCCTAGCACCGGGGAGCTGTTTTTT. Protein sequence: CASRPTPGGGPSTGELFF.

The chain joins TRBV6-5 to TRBJ1-5; TRBD1 agrees at 9 bases. The germline CDR1 and CDR2 sequences are MNHEY and SVGAGI. The CDR3 length is 15 residues. With V trimmed by 6 bases and J by 3 bases, 6 bases remained unmatched. CDR3 residues: CASRMGQGDNQPQHF. CDR3 coding DNA: TGTGCCAGCAGGATGGGACAGGGCGACAATCAGCCCCAGCATTTT.

This sequence joins TRBV5-1 and TRBJ1-2, with 7 bases matching TRBD1. The CDR3 loop spans 14 amino acids. Germline CDR1 is SGHRS and CDR2 is YFSETQ. V dropped 4 bases and J dropped 4; count of bases not matched to a gene: 7. Here the CDR3 reads CASSGETGRYGYTF. CDR3 nucleotide sequence: TGCGCCAGCAGCGGCGAGACAGGGCGCTATGGCTACACCTTC.